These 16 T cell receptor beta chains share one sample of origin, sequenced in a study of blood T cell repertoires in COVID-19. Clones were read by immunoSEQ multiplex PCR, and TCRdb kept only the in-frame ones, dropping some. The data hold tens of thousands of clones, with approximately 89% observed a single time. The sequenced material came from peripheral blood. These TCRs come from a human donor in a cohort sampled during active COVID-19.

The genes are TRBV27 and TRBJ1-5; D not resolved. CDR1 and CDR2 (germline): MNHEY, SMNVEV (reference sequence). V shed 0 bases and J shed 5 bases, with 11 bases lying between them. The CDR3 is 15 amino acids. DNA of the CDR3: TGTGCCAGCAGTTTATCGAACGGGAACGATCAGCCCCAGCATTTT. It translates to CASSLSNGNDQPQHF.

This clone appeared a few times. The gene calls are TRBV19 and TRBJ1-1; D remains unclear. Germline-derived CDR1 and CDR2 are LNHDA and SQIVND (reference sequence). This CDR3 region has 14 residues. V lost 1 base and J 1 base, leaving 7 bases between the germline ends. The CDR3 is CASSIASGNTEAFF. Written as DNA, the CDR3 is TGTGCCAGTAGTATAGCTTCAGGGAACACTGAAGCTTTCTTT.

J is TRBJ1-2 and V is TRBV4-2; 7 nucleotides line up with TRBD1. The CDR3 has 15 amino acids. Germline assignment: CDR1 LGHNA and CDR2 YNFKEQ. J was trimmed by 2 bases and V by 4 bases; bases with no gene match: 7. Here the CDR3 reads CASSLSTGTNYGYTF. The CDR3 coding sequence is TGTGCCAGCAGCCTATCGACAGGGACCAACTATGGCTACACCTTC.

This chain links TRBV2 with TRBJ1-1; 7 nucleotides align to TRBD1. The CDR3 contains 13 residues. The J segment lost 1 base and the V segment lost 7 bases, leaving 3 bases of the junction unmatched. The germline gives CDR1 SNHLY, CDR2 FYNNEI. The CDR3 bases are TGTGCCAGCAACCCAGGGGGGAACACTGAAGCTTTCTTT. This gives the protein CASNPGGNTEAFF.

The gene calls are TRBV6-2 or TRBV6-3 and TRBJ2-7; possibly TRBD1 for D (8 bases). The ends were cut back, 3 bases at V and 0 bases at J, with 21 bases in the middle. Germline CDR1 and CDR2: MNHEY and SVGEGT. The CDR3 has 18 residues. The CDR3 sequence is CASSYGWGGTGISYEQYF. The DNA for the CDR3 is TGTGCCAGCAGTTATGGTTGGGGAGGGACAGGCATCTCCTACGAGCAGTACTTC.

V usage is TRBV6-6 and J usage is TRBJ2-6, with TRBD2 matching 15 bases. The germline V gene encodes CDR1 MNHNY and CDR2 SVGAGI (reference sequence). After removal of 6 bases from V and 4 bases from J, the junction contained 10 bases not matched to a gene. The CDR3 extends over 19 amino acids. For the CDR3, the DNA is TGTGCCAGCAGCTCTACTAGGACTAGCGGGAGGGAAGGGGCCAACGTCCTGACTTTC. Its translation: CASSSTRTSGREGANVLTF.

The CDR3 here is CASSDWTQNQPQHF. CDR3 DNA sequence: TGTGCCAGCAGTGATTGGACACAAAATCAGCCCCAGCATTTT. The genes are TRBV6-1 and TRBJ1-5, with D possibly TRBD1 on 5 matching bases. V was pared by 3 bases and J by 4 bases, with 10 bases between. There are 14 residues in the CDR3. Germline loops: CDR1 MNHNS, CDR2 SASEGT.

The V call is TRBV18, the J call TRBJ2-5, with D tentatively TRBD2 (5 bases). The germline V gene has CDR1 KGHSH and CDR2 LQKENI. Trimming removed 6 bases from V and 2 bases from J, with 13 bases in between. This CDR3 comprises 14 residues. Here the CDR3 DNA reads TGTGCCAGCTCCCTCGGGATCCTGCAAGAGACCCAGTACTTC. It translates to CASSLGILQETQYF. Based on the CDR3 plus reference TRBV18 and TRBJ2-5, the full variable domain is NAGVMQNPRHLVRRRGQEARLRCSPMKGHSHVYWYRQLPEEGLKFMVYLQKENIIDESGMPKERFSAEFPKEGPSILRIQQVVRGDSAAYFCASSLGILQETQYFGPGTRLLVL.

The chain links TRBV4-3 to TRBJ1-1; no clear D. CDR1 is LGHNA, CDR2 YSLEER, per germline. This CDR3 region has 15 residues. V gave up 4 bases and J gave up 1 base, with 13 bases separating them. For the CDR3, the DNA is TGCGCCAGCAGCCCCGGGAGGCGAGGGAACACTGAAGCTTTCTTT. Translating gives CASSPGRRGNTEAFF.

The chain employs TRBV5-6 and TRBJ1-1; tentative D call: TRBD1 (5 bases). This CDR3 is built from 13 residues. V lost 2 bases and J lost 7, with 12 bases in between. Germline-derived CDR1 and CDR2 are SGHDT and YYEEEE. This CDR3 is CASSLGTEGEAFF. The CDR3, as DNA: TGTGCCAGCAGCTTAGGGACGGAGGGTGAAGCTTTCTTT.

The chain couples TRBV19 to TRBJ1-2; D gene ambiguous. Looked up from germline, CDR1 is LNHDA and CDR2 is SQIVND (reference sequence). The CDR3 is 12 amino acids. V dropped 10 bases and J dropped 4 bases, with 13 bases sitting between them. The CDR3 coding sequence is TGTGCCACCTCACGGGCGGGCTATGGCTACACCTTC. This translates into CATSRAGYGYTF. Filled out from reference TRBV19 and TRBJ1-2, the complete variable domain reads DGGITQSPKYLFRKEGQNVTLSCEQNLNHDAMYWYRQDPGQGLRLIYYSQIVNDFQKGDIAEGYSVSREKKESFPLTVTSAQKNPTAFYLCATSRAGYGYTFGSGTRLTVV.

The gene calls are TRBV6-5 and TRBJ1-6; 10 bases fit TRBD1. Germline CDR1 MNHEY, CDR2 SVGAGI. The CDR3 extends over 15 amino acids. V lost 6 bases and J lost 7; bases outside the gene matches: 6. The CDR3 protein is CASRTGGRWNSPLHF. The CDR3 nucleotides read TGTGCCAGCAGGACAGGGGGCCGTTGGAATTCACCCCTCCACTTT.

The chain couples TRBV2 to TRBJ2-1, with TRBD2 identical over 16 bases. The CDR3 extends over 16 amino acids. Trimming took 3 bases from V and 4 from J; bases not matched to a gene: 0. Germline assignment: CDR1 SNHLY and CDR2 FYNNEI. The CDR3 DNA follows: TGTGCCAGCAGTGAGGGACTAGCGGGAGGGTACAATGAGCAGTTCTTC. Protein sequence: CASSEGLAGGYNEQFF.

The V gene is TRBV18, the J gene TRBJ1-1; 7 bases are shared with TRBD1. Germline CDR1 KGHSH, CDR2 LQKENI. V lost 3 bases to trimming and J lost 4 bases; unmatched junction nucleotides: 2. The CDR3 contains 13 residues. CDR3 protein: CASSPEGATEAFF. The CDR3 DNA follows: TGTGCCAGCTCACCGGAGGGGGCCACTGAAGCTTTCTTT.

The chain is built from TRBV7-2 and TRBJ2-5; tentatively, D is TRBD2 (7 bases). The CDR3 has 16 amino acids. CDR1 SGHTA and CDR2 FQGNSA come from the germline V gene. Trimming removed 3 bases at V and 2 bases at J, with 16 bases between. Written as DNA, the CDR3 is TGTGCCAGCAGCTTTAACGGCGGGGGCCTTCAAGAGACCCAGTACTTC. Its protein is CASSFNGGGLQETQYF.

In DNA, the CDR3 is TGTGCCAGCAGTCCCGTCACCGTCGGGACAGGGGATCGAGGCTACACCTTC. Translation: CASSPVTVGTGDRGYTF. The chain uses TRBV27 and TRBJ1-2; 10 nucleotides match TRBD1. The CDR3 extends over 17 amino acids. Germline V gene lookup returns CDR1 MNHEY and CDR2 SMNVEV (reference sequence). With V trimmed by 5 bases and J by 8 bases, 17 bases remained unmatched.